This TCR beta chain was sequenced for a study of cytomegalovirus exposure and HLA in healthy donors. Study overall: Around 180 million T cells yielded approximately 100 million unique TCR beta sequences, as an earlier analysis found.

CDR1 and CDR2 (germline): WNHNN, SYGVQD (reference sequence). Between the trimmed V and J ends, which lost 5 bases and 0 bases, there was a span of 11 bases. The CDR3 totals 15 residues. Worth noting for this clone: Its antigen is as yet unknown.

Findings of the study overall: The study listed about 150 cytomegalovirus-associated TCR beta chains.

A multiplex PCR was run with 60 Vbeta primers and 13 Jbeta primers. TCRdb's copy holds only in-frame clones and misses some; the assay was immunoSEQ multiplex PCR. The data hold around 190,000 clones, with roughly 78% observed a single time. The receptor comes from a woman aged 25 to 39 in good health and CMV-seropositive. The J gene is TRBJ2-1, the V gene TRBV10-1; D is unresolved. Source material: PBMCs. The CDR3 DNA follows: TGCGCCAGCAGTAGCACAGTGAGCTCCTACAATGAGCAGTTCTTC. Protein: CASSSTVSSYNEQFF.